This TCR beta chain emerged from a study of cytomegalovirus exposure and HLA in healthy donors. Study-wide findings and caveats: A few V segments could not be told apart, such as TRBV6-2 and TRBV6-3, and were left out. Later work showed greater clonal expansion in HLA-associated TCR beta chains than in equally common others. In a later analysis, across HLA loci, associated TCR counts were highest for DRB1, lowest for HLA-C.

Trimming at V came to 4 bases and at J to 2 bases, leaving 14 bases not matched to a gene. The CDR3 runs 17 residues. Germline assignment: CDR1 SGHRS and CDR2 YFSETQ. Researchers ran the PCR with 60 Vbeta and 13 Jbeta primers. In the original workflow: Later work found around 72 million unique TCR beta chains, with 9 million to 13 million shared. Some clones are missing from TCRdb's copy, which holds only in-frame ones; the method was immunoSEQ multiplex PCR. That table is the source of V, J and clone size, and D and trimming were worked out from the DNA. The top ten clones hold 1% of a sample with 210,000 or so clones, around 89% of them seen once. On this clone itself: Its antigen is not identified.

This chain joins TRBV5-1 and TRBJ2-5; 7 positions match TRBD1. This TCR was recovered from a woman in her late teens or twenties in good health and CMV-seronegative. Sequencing was done on a sample of PBMCs. CDR3 loop: CASSTGRDSSLQETQYF. The CDR3, as DNA: TGCGCCAGCAGCACCGGTCGGGACAGCTCATTACAAGAGACCCAGTACTTC.